Shown below are 13 T cell receptor beta chains from a single sample sequenced in a study of cytomegalovirus exposure and HLA in healthy donors. The PCR had 60 Vbeta and 13 Jbeta primers. Sequencing was performed with immunoSEQ multiplex PCR; in TCRdb, only in-frame clones are kept and a portion is missing. The listing records 70,000 or so clones. Specimen: PBMCs. The receptors were gathered from a man in his forties in good health and CMV-seronegative.

The rearrangement uses TRBV19 and TRBJ2-2; D uncertain. Trimming took 3 bases from V and 5 from J, leaving 7 bases between them. The germline V gene has CDR1 LNHDA and CDR2 SQIVND (reference sequence). The CDR3 is made up of 13 amino acids. CDR3 residues: CASSISGTGELFF. The CDR3 nucleotides read TGTGCCAGTAGTATTTCGGGTACCGGGGAGCTGTTTTTT.

The chain has TRBV6-4 and TRBJ1-2; D not certain. V was trimmed by 4 bases and J by 1 base, leaving 7 bases between them. The germline V gene encodes CDR1 MRHNA and CDR2 SNTAGT. This CDR3 is built from 13 residues. CDR3 nucleotide sequence: TGTGCCAGCAGTGCGGACTATAACTATGGCTACACCTTC. It is translated as CASSADYNYGYTF.

The V and J genes are TRBV19 and TRBJ2-3; no clear D. The CDR3 covers 12 residues. CDR1 and CDR2 from the germline V gene are LNHDA and SQIVND (reference sequence). Trimming shortened V by 3 bases and J by 6 bases, and 7 bases separated the two germline ends. This CDR3 is CASSIPGDTQYF. CDR3 coding DNA: TGTGCCAGTAGTATTCCCGGGGATACGCAGTATTTT.

The V call is TRBV19, the J call TRBJ2-7, with D unresolved. CDR3 length: 16 amino acids. Trimming took 2 bases from V and 2 from J, leaving 16 bases between them. In germline, CDR1 is LNHDA, CDR2 SQIVND (reference sequence). The CDR3 reads CASSIRSTPQPYEQYF. The CDR3 DNA reads as TGTGCCAGTAGTATAAGGAGTACTCCTCAACCCTACGAGCAGTACTTC.

This sequence joins TRBV2 and TRBJ1-4; D is undetermined. The CDR3 totals 14 residues. Germline CDR1 is SNHLY and CDR2 is FYNNEI. Trimming stripped 2 bases from V and 7 bases from J, with 11 bases between. The CDR3 is CASSESPRGEKLFF. Here the CDR3 DNA reads TGTGCCAGCAGTGAATCTCCCCGCGGTGAAAAACTGTTTTTT.

CDR3 amino acids: CASSEISGGEVYGYTF. CDR3 in DNA: TGTGCCAGCAGTGAAATATCCGGAGGGGAGGTGTATGGCTACACCTTC. This chain uses TRBV25-1 with TRBJ1-2; maybe TRBD1 (5 bases). V lost 2 bases and J lost 5, with 18 bases in between. The CDR3 is 16 amino acids. The germline CDR1 and CDR2 sequences are MGHDK and SYGVNS.

The chain joins TRBV2 to TRBJ1-2; D is unclear. The CDR3 is 14 amino acids. Germline CDR1 reads SNHLY; CDR2 reads FYNNEI. Trimming left V 7 bases short and J 0 bases short, with 12 bases between. The CDR3 DNA reads TGTGCCAGCACTCCCGCAGGCGCTAACTATGGCTACACCTTC. This translates into CASTPAGANYGYTF.

The chain links TRBV28 to TRBJ2-2; the D gene is possibly TRBD1 (6 bases). Germline-derived CDR1 and CDR2 are MDHEN and SYDVKM. The length of the CDR3 is 16 residues. With 2 bases removed from V and 0 bases from J, the gap between germline ends came to 10 bases. CDR3 sequence (DNA): TGTGCCAGCAGTTTACTCGGGACAACGAACACCGGGGAGCTGTTTTTT. It encodes CASSLLGTTNTGELFF.

V and J are TRBV11-2 and TRBJ2-3; tentatively, D is TRBD1 (5 bases). This CDR3 spans 14 amino acids. The germline V and J ends were trimmed by 4 bases and 2 bases, with 10 bases remaining between them. From germline, CDR1 is SGHAT and CDR2 FQNNGV. The CDR3 is CASSSMGLTDTQYF. Here the CDR3 DNA reads TGTGCCAGCAGCTCCATGGGGCTCACAGATACGCAGTATTTT.

V and J are TRBV7-8 and TRBJ1-2; 9 nucleotides align to TRBD1. CDR1 SGHVS and CDR2 FQNEAQ come from the germline V gene. The V gene end was trimmed by 1 base and the J gene end by 2 bases; junction bases not matched to a gene: 2. This CDR3 is 15 amino acids long. CDR3: CASSLVGTGNYGYTF. DNA for the CDR3: TGTGCCAGCAGCTTAGTGGGGACAGGGAACTATGGCTACACCTTC.

This chain joins TRBV5-1 and TRBJ1-1; D remains unclear. This CDR3 region has 14 residues. Looked up from germline, CDR1 is SGHRS and CDR2 is YFSETQ. V was pared by 4 bases and J by 4 bases, with 14 bases between. The CDR3 loop is CASSANGDSTEAFF. CDR3 nucleotides: TGCGCCAGCAGCGCGAACGGGGATAGCACTGAAGCTTTCTTT.

The chain combines TRBV2 with TRBJ2-7; D might be TRBD1 (5 bases). CDR1 and CDR2 (germline): SNHLY, FYNNEI. The V end lost 6 bases, the J end lost 3 bases, and 6 bases lay between the germline ends. This CDR3 has 11 residues. The CDR3 DNA reads as TGTGCCAGCAGGACAGACTACGAGCAGTACTTC. Translation: CASRTDYEQYF.

The V call is TRBV30, the J call TRBJ2-1; D is perhaps TRBD2 (5 bases). The CDR3 has 14 amino acids. The germline V gene encodes CDR1 GTSNPN and CDR2 SVGIG (reference sequence). Deletions cut 1 base from V and 5 bases from J, with 12 bases between. The CDR3 bases are TGTGCCTGGAGTGGAGACTATACTGACAATGAGCAGTTCTTC. As protein: CAWSGDYTDNEQFF.